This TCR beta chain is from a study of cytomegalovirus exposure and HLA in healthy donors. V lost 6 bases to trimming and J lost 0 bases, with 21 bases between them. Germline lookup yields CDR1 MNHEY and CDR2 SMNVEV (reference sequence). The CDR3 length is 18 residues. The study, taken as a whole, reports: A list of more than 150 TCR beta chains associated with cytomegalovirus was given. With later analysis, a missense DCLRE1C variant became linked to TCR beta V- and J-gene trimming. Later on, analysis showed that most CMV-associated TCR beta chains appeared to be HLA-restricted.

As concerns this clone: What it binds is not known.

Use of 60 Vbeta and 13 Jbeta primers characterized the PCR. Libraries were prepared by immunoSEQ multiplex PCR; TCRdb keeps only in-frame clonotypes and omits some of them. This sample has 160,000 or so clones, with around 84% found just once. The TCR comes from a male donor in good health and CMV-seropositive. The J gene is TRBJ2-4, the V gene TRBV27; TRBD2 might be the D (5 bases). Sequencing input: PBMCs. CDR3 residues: CASSLHGGSYGAKNIQYF. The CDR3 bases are TGTGCCAGCAGCCTCCATGGAGGTTCTTACGGAGCCAAAAACATTCAGTACTTC.